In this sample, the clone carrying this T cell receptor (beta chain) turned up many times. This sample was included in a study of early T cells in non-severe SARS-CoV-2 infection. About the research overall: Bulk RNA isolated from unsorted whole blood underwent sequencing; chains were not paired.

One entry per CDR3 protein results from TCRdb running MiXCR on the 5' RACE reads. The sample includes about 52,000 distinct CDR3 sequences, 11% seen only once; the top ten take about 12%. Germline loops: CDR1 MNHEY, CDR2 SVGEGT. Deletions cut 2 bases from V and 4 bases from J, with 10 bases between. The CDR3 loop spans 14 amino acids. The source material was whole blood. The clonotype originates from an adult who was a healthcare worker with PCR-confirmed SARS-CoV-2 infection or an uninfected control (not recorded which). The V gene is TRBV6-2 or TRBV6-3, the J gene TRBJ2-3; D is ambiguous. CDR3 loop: CASSYKALADTQYF. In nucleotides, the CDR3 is TGTGCCAGCAGTTACAAAGCCCTCGCAGATACGCAGTATTTT.